Listed below are T cell receptor beta chains from one sample, sequenced in a study of CD8 T cells in ankylosing spondylitis. TCRdb called the 5' RACE reads again in MiXCR, with one record for every CDR3 protein. The repertoire holds fewer than 500,000 distinct CDR3 sequences, with more than 20% as singletons. Sequenced: blood, either unsorted or a sorted T cell fraction (not recorded which). Receptors were obtained from a male donor with ankylosing spondylitis. Both conserved end residues are part of each CDR3.

j_gene | v_gene | CDR3aa
TRBJ2-7 | TRBV13 | CASSLYMGVNSYEQYF
TRBJ2-1 | TRBV5-1 | CASSLDRADAYNEQFF
TRBJ1-4 | TRBV19 | CASSLLRDSNEKLFF
TRBJ2-1 | TRBV20-1 | CSAPYSGFDGEQFF
TRBJ2-3 | TRBV10-3 | CAISEPSRDPDTQYF
TRBJ2-4 | TRBV12-3/TRBV12-4 | CASSLNGGKNIQYF
TRBJ1-5 | TRBV19 | CASSIPGNQPQHF
TRBJ2-7 | TRBV5-1 | CASSPGLRYEQYF
TRBJ2-3 | TRBV29-1 | CSVGLAPADTQYF
TRBJ2-4 | TRBV20-1 | CSASWGVQNIQYF
TRBJ2-3 | TRBV20-1 | CSARGQGSTDTQYF
TRBJ2-7 | TRBV10-3 | CAINTGVRPYEQYF
TRBJ1-1 | TRBV7-2 | CASGGRNTEAFF
TRBJ2-1 | TRBV5-1 | CASSSLAGEADEQFF
TRBJ2-1 | TRBV6-1 | CATRRQGGNEQFF
TRBJ1-1 | TRBV5-1 | CASSSGGRSNTEAFF
TRBJ2-1 | TRBV20-1 | CSARGIRSGLYNEQFF
TRBJ2-1 | TRBV24-1 | CATSDRPEGHPNYYNEQFF
TRBJ2-1 | TRBV3-1 | CASSQERLAGAYNEQFF
TRBJ2-7 | TRBV4-3 | CASSHADSSYEQYF
TRBJ1-2 | TRBV5-5 | CASSPRPTVNYGYTF
TRBJ2-7 | TRBV5-1 | CASSFQGDEQYF
TRBJ2-5 | TRBV12-3/TRBV12-4 | CASSSLQGFPIVETQYF
TRBJ2-2 | TRBV29-1 | CSVEYRTGNTGELFF
TRBJ2-7 | TRBV29-1 | CSVDSGGGIYEQYF
TRBJ2-1 | TRBV15 | CATSRDQTYNEQFF
TRBJ2-1 | TRBV7-6 | CASSLVPSYNEQFF
TRBJ2-3 | TRBV28 | CASRGLWTDTQYF
TRBJ2-3 | TRBV7-2 | CASLARGTDTQYF
TRBJ2-3 | TRBV24-1 | CATSDSGQGRDTQYF
TRBJ2-7 | TRBV6-5 | CASSSPGWPAYEQYF
TRBJ2-7 | TRBV5-1 | CASSFDRAGTYEQYF
TRBJ2-7 | TRBV5-1 | CASSLEGQGGEQYF
TRBJ2-1 | TRBV7-2 | CASSPYSGSSYNEQFF
TRBJ2-3 | TRBV9 | CASSVLYSGRTADTQYF
TRBJ1-2 | TRBV28 | CASSLRPRGGYGYTF
TRBJ2-1 | TRBV6-4 | CASSEGLTYNEQFF
TRBJ2-1 | TRBV5-1 | CASSFLAGGGSYNEQFF
TRBJ2-3 | TRBV10-2 | CASRNRGADTQYF
TRBJ2-5 | TRBV4-1 | CASSQDQGGKIQETQYF
TRBJ2-1 | TRBV4-1 | CASSQPGTAPEQFF